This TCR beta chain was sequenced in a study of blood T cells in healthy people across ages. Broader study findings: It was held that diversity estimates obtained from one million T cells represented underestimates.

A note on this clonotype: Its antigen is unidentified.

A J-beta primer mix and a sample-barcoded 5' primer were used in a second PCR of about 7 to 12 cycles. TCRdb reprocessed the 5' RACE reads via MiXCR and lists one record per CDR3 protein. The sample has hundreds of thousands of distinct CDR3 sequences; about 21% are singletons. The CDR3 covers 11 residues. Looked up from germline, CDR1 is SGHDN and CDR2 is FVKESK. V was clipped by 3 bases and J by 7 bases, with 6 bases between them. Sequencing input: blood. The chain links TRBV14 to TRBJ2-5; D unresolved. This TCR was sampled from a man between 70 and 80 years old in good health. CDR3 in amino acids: CASSQGLTQYF. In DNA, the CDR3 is TGTGCCAGCAGCCAGGGATTGACCCAGTACTTC.